One sample yielded the 8 T cell receptor beta chains listed below, sequenced in a study of cytomegalovirus exposure and HLA in healthy donors. Profiling relied on immunoSEQ multiplex PCR, and the TCRdb table lists in-frame clones only, not all of them. The sample carries approximately 270,000 clones, approximately 83% recorded once. Sequencing was performed on PBMCs. These receptor sequences come from a woman between 18 and 29 years old in good health and CMV-seronegative.

V gene TRBV27 combines with J gene TRBJ2-2, with TRBD1 identical over 7 bases. Germline CDR1 and CDR2: MNHEY and SMNVEV (reference sequence). J gave up 4 bases and V 5 bases, and 7 bases lay outside the gene matches. The CDR3 has 15 residues. The CDR3 loop is CASSLHDRVTGELFF. The CDR3 coding sequence is TGTGCCAGCAGTCTTCATGACAGGGTCACCGGGGAGCTGTTTTTT.

The chain joins TRBV30 to TRBJ1-5, with D unclear. CDR1 is GTSNPN and CDR2 is SVGIG in the germline V gene (reference sequence). CDR3 length: 16 amino acids. Deletions cut 1 base from V and 7 bases from J, with 20 bases between. The CDR3 here is CAWSANPDYTFQPQHF. For the CDR3, the DNA is TGTGCCTGGAGTGCTAACCCGGACTACACTTTCCAGCCCCAGCATTTT.

This chain uses TRBV18 with TRBJ1-2; 8 bases are a match to TRBD1. CDR3 length: 15 amino acids. V was clipped by 2 bases and J by 4 bases; unmatched bases: 6. CDR1 KGHSH and CDR2 LQKENI come from the germline V gene. This CDR3 reads CASSPLQGAGYGYTF. The CDR3 DNA sequence: TGTGCCAGCTCACCATTGCAGGGGGCGGGCTATGGCTACACCTTC.

This clone has just one count. The chain has TRBV7-9 and TRBJ1-6; 7 bases align to TRBD1. Germline-derived CDR1 and CDR2 are SEHNR and FQNEAQ (reference sequence). The J segment lost 6 bases and the V segment lost 5 bases, leaving 10 bases of the junction unmatched. CDR3 length equals 16 residues. CDR3 amino acids: CASSLSRDRFNSPLHF. CDR3 DNA: TGTGCCAGCAGCCTATCTCGGGACAGATTTAATTCACCCCTCCACTTT.

The count of this clone is one. This chain joins TRBV19 and TRBJ1-2, with 7 bases identical to TRBD1. The J segment lost 5 bases and the V segment lost 7 bases, leaving 19 bases of the junction unmatched. The CDR3 loop spans 17 amino acids. In germline, CDR1 is LNHDA, CDR2 SQIVND (reference sequence). CDR3 sequence reads: CASISRSTGLFEYGYTF. Written as DNA, the CDR3 is TGTGCCAGTATAAGCCGATCGACAGGGTTGTTTGAGTATGGCTACACCTTC. The whole variable domain, remainder taken from reference TRBV19 and TRBJ1-2, is DGGITQSPKYLFRKEGQNVTLSCEQNLNHDAMYWYRQDPGQGLRLIYYSQIVNDFQKGDIAEGYSVSREKKESFPLTVTSAQKNPTAFYLCASISRSTGLFEYGYTFGSGTRLTVV.

The chain employs TRBV28 and TRBJ1-1; D is unresolved. Between the trimmed V and J ends, which lost 10 bases and 4 bases, there was a span of 13 bases. CDR1 is MDHEN, CDR2 SYDVKM, per germline. This CDR3 has 12 amino acids. DNA for the CDR3: TGTGCCATCAATGCGGGGAGCACTGAAGCTTTCTTT. It is translated as CAINAGSTEAFF.

The chain is built from TRBV5-1 and TRBJ1-2; D is uncertain. V was trimmed by 1 base and J by 6 bases, leaving 13 bases between them. Germline CDR1 SGHRS, CDR2 YFSETQ. The CDR3 has 14 residues. The CDR3 bases are TGCGCCAGCAGCTTGCAAATAGGGAGTAATGGCTACACCTTC. This sequence encodes CASSLQIGSNGYTF.

This clone was picked up one time. The gene calls are TRBV5-6 and TRBJ2-3; 12 bases fit TRBD2. Germline loops: CDR1 SGHDT, CDR2 YYEEEE. The trim removed 0 bases at V and 1 base at J, leaving 9 bases unmatched. The CDR3 runs to 19 residues. CDR3 DNA sequence: TGTGCCAGCAGCTTGGTAACTAGCGGGAGGCCCGTGGGCACAGATACGCAGTATTTT. Translating it yields CASSLVTSGRPVGTDTQYF.